Shown below are 32 T cell receptor beta chains from a single sample sequenced in a study of CD8 T cells in ankylosing spondylitis (dated by TCRdb to about 2017). Their antigen targets remain unknown. To prepare the library, 5' RACE was applied. Sequencing relied on an Illumina HiSeq 2500. TCRdb redid the processing of the public reads, applying fastp at Q25 and MiXCR, and retained in-frame beta chains. Rows with a matching CDR3 protein are joined into one entry that keeps the most common DNA and genes. The table for this sample lists about 420,000 distinct CDR3 sequences; about 22% of them were counted only once. Less than 20% of the sample rests with the top ten. Overall results and qualifications from the work: Blood from ankylosing spondylitis patients appeared to be characterized by a TCR beta motif made up of several highly homologous amino acid variants.

Sequencing was carried out using blood, either unsorted or a sorted T cell fraction (not recorded which). These receptors all come from a male donor with ankylosing spondylitis.

V gene TRBV18 combines with J gene TRBJ2-3; D remains ambiguous. CDR1 KGHSH and CDR2 LQKENI come from the germline V gene. V lost 10 bases, J lost 1 base, and 9 bases lay in between. CDR3 length: 12 residues. The chain's CDR3 is CATHFGTDTQYF. CDR3 DNA sequence: TGTGCCACCCATTTTGGCACAGATACGCAGTATTTT.

About this clonotype: Being one base from a much bigger clone, this may be a read error. This chain connects TRBV7-8 to TRBJ1-5, with 9 bases fitting TRBD1. The CDR3 covers 15 residues. The ends lost 5 bases at V and 1 base at J; junction bases unmatched: 3. The germline gives CDR1 SGHVS, CDR2 FQNEAQ. This chain's CDR3 is CASSPDRGSNQPQHF. CDR3 sequence (DNA): TGTGCCAGCAGCCCGGACAGGGGAAGCAATCAGCCCCAGCATTTT.

This clonotype came up a few times. This chain links TRBV6-2 or TRBV6-3 with TRBJ2-4; D is unclear. The CDR3 sequence is 17 residues long. Looked up from germline, CDR1 is MNHEY and CDR2 is SVGEGT. Trimming removed 2 bases at V and 1 base at J, with 15 bases between. The CDR3 here is CASSYGLERRAKNIQYF. The CDR3 region has the DNA TGTGCCAGCAGTTACGGGCTAGAGCGTCGGGCCAAAAACATTCAGTACTTC.

The V gene is TRBV20-1, the J gene TRBJ2-3; no firm D call. Germline CDR1 reads DFQATT; CDR2 reads SNEGSKA (reference sequence). Trimming removed 3 bases at V and 6 bases at J, with 10 bases between. The CDR3 is 12 amino acids. The CDR3 region is CSARDRRDTQYF. The CDR3 region has the DNA TGCAGTGCTAGGGACCGGCGGGATACGCAGTATTTT.

V usage is TRBV6-1 and J usage is TRBJ1-2, with TRBD1 matching over 9 bases. CDR1 is MNHNS and CDR2 is SASEGT in the germline V gene. Trimming removed 5 bases from V and 4 bases from J; junction bases left unmatched: 8. CDR3 length: 15 residues. CDR3 amino acids: CASSPGTGNLYGYTF. The CDR3 DNA sequence: TGTGCCAGCAGTCCCGGGACAGGGAACCTCTATGGCTACACCTTC.

This clonotype has just a few counts. The V and J genes are TRBV18 and TRBJ2-1; unclear D gene. V was cut by 3 bases and J by 0 bases, with 9 bases left in between. The CDR3 runs 15 residues. Germline V gene sequence: CDR1 KGHSH, CDR2 LQKENI. In DNA, the CDR3 is TGTGCCAGCTCACCCGTCGGGCCCTCCTACAATGAGCAGTTCTTC. It encodes CASSPVGPSYNEQFF.

The J gene is TRBJ2-4, the V gene TRBV9, with D maybe TRBD1 (6 bases). V was trimmed by 4 bases and J by 0 bases, leaving 20 bases between them. CDR1 is SGDLS and CDR2 is YYNGEE in the germline V gene. This CDR3 has 18 residues. The DNA of the CDR3 is TGTGCCAGCAGCCCCGCCTCGGACAGCCCTCGAGCCAAAAACATTCAGTACTTC. It encodes CASSPASDSPRAKNIQYF.

V is TRBV10-3 and J is TRBJ1-6; D gene uncertain. Germline loops: CDR1 ENHRY, CDR2 SYGVKD. V was pared by 6 bases and J by 7 bases, with 19 bases between. The CDR3 covers 16 residues. CDR3 region: CAIRERAAPQNSPLHF. The CDR3 region has the DNA TGTGCCATCAGGGAGAGGGCCGCCCCCCAGAATTCACCCCTCCACTTT.

Turning to this clonotype: Sequence at one end of the junction differs from germline and may be a read error. CDR3 residues: CCARDPEGLTGYFYTEAFF. CDR3 bases: TGCTGTGCTAGAGACCCGGAAGGCTTGACAGGGTATTTTTACACTGAAGCTTTCTTT. The chain recombines TRBV20-1 with TRBJ1-1; TRBD1 aligns across 7 bases. The CDR3 has 19 amino acids. Germline V gene data show CDR1 as DFQATT and CDR2 as SNEGSKA (reference sequence).

To note about this clonotype: Compared with germline, one end of the junction differs, possibly owing to a read error. CDR3 sequence reads: CASRARENSNQPRHF. The CDR3 nucleotides read TGTGCCAGCAGAGCCAGGGAAAATAGCAATCAGCCCCGGCATTTT. The V gene is TRBV2, the J gene TRBJ1-5; TRBD1 might be the D (5 bases). CDR1 SNHLY and CDR2 FYNNEI come from the germline V gene. The CDR3 is made up of 15 amino acids.

The chain carries TRBV28 and TRBJ1-5; 8 nucleotides agree with TRBD1. With 4 bases clipped from V and 6 bases from J, the junction kept 8 bases outside the gene matches. Germline V gives CDR1 MDHEN, CDR2 SYDVKM. The CDR3 covers 15 residues. CDR3 nucleotides: TGTGCCAGCAGTTACGGACAGGGAAGAAGTCAGCCCCAGCATTTT. Protein product: CASSYGQGRSQPQHF.

V gene TRBV24-1 combines with J gene TRBJ2-1, with D tentatively TRBD1 (6 bases). This CDR3 is 14 amino acids long. The V gene lost 3 bases and the J gene lost 10 bases, with 15 bases spanning the gap. Germline assignment: CDR1 KGHDR and CDR2 SFDVKD. As DNA, the CDR3 is TGTGCCACCAGTGATCCCGGACAGACCTCGGAGCAGTTCTTC. Translating it yields CATSDPGQTSEQFF.

There are a few counts of this clonotype. V and J are TRBV28 and TRBJ2-5, with 8 bases lining up with TRBD2. CDR1 is MDHEN, CDR2 SYDVKM, per germline. The CDR3 extends over 16 amino acids. After removal of 5 bases from V and 1 base from J, the junction contained 9 bases not matched to a gene. CDR3 in DNA: TGTGCCAGCAGTCAAACCCGACTAGCGTTCCAAGAGACCCAGTACTTC. It encodes CASSQTRLAFQETQYF.

The chain links TRBV19 to TRBJ1-5, with 7 bases aligning to TRBD1. The CDR3 has 13 residues. V shed 5 bases, J shed 6 bases, and the junction held 4 bases outside the gene matches. Germline loops: CDR1 LNHDA, CDR2 SQIVND (reference sequence). DNA for the CDR3: TGTGCCAGTAGTTCAGACAGGGCTCAGCCCCAGCATTTT. Translated, it gives CASSSDRAQPQHF.

The chain employs TRBV9 and TRBJ2-3; D possibly matches TRBD1 or TRBD2 (5 bases each). V shed 6 bases and J shed 4 bases, with 18 bases lying between them. In germline, CDR1 is SGDLS, CDR2 YYNGEE. The CDR3 contains 15 residues. CDR3 DNA sequence: TGTGCCAGCACCATGGGGGAATTGATGGCAGATACGCAGTATTTT. This sequence encodes CASTMGELMADTQYF.

The rearrangement uses TRBV10-3 and TRBJ1-1; D is unresolved. V gave up 0 bases and J gave up 4 bases, with 3 bases separating them. This CDR3 is built from 12 residues. CDR1 and CDR2 from the germline V gene are ENHRY and SYGVKD. Here the CDR3 reads CAISESVTEAFF. In nucleotides, the CDR3 is TGTGCCATCAGTGAGTCGGTCACTGAAGCTTTCTTT.

This clonotype turned up a few times. V gene TRBV5-1 combines with J gene TRBJ1-4; perhaps TRBD1 as D (5 bases). CDR3 length: 14 amino acids. The germline gives CDR1 SGHRS, CDR2 YFSETQ. Trimming removed 5 bases at V and 5 bases at J, with 13 bases between. The CDR3 here is CASRDGTLNEKLFF. For the CDR3, the DNA is TGCGCCAGCAGGGACGGGACGCTAAATGAAAAACTGTTTTTT. The variable domain in full, with the rest retrieved from reference TRBV5-1 and TRBJ1-4, is KAGVTQTPRYLIKTRGQQVTLSCSPISGHRSVSWYQQTPGQGLQFLFEYFSETQRNKGNFPGRFSGRQFSNSRSEMNVSTLELGDSALYLCASRDGTLNEKLFFGSGTQLSVL.

V usage is TRBV4-1 and J usage is TRBJ2-1; D possibly corresponds to TRBD1 (7 bases). Germline CDR1 and CDR2: MGHRA and YSYEKL. V was clipped by 5 bases and J by 4 bases, with 24 bases between them. The CDR3 contains 18 residues. The CDR3 region has the DNA TGCGCCAGCAGCAGGCGACAGGGACTCCAAGGGGGATACAATGAGCAGTTCTTC. This encodes CASSRRQGLQGGYNEQFF.

The rearrangement uses TRBV20-1 and TRBJ2-5; D remains ambiguous. The germline gives CDR1 DFQATT, CDR2 SNEGSKA (reference sequence). Trimming took 6 bases from V and 0 from J, leaving 8 bases between them. The CDR3 length is 12 residues. The CDR3 bases are TGCAGTGCCGAAAGGGACCAAGAGACCCAGTACTTC. Translated: CSAERDQETQYF.

The chain is built from TRBV3-1 and TRBJ1-3; D is undetermined. Germline V lookup: CDR1 LGHDT, CDR2 YNNKEL (reference sequence). This CDR3 region has 15 residues. The V gene lost 0 bases and the J gene lost 0 bases, with 6 bases spanning the gap. This chain's CDR3 is CASSQEGLSGNTIYF. In nucleotides, the CDR3 is TGTGCCAGCAGCCAAGAAGGCCTCTCTGGAAACACCATATATTTT.

The chain links TRBV12-3 or TRBV12-4 to TRBJ1-4, with no clear D. This CDR3 comprises 12 residues. V shed 6 bases and J shed 11 bases, with 13 bases lying between them. CDR3: CASSLGLEKLFF. As DNA, the CDR3 is TGTGCCAGCAGCCTAGGGCTTGAGAAACTGTTTTTT.

The V call is TRBV6-1, the J call TRBJ2-7; maybe TRBD1 (6 bases). V lost 5 bases and J lost 2, with 16 bases in between. Germline CDR1 reads MNHNS; CDR2 reads SASEGT. The CDR3 is 15 amino acids. CDR3 bases: TGTGCCAGCAGTAGACCGGGACAACTACCCTACGAGCAGTACTTC. Translation gives CASSRPGQLPYEQYF.

This chain links TRBV6-1 with TRBJ1-2; 7 bases fit TRBD1. The CDR3 has 14 residues. J lost 4 bases, V lost 7 bases, and 9 bases had no gene match. Germline V gene data show CDR1 as MNHNS and CDR2 as SASEGT. This CDR3 reads CASTRDRKTYGYTF. The CDR3 DNA sequence: TGTGCCAGCACCCGGGACAGAAAGACCTATGGCTACACCTTC.

This clonotype turned up a few times. The chain links TRBV21-1 to TRBJ1-2. TRBV21-1 has pseudogene status. This CDR3 has 13 amino acids. CDR3 sequence (DNA): TGTGCCAGCAGCAAAGCGCGGCTCTATGGCTACACCTTC. It specifies CASSKARLYGYTF.

The table lists this clonotype with a few counts. This chain connects TRBV7-8 to TRBJ1-1; weak D call: TRBD1 (5 bases). This CDR3 has 13 residues. Germline V gene lookup returns CDR1 SGHVS and CDR2 FQNEAQ. The V end was cut by 4 bases, the J end by 5 bases, with 11 bases between. Here the CDR3 DNA reads TGTGCCAGCAGCTCGTACGGGGGTACTGAAGCTTTCTTT. Protein product: CASSSYGGTEAFF.

This clonotype came up a few times. The chain recombines TRBV29-1 with TRBJ2-2, with D maybe TRBD1 (6 bases). This CDR3 is 16 amino acids long. V gave up 3 bases and J gave up 0 bases, with 14 bases separating them. Germline-derived CDR1 and CDR2 are SQVTM and ANQGSEA. For the CDR3, the DNA is TGCAGCGTTGACACCACCGGGACATCGAACACCGGGGAGCTGTTTTTT. This codes for CSVDTTGTSNTGELFF.

J is TRBJ1-5 and V is TRBV5-6; D is ambiguous. This CDR3 is built from 15 residues. In germline, CDR1 is SGHDT, CDR2 YYEEEE. Trimming took 3 bases from V and 2 from J, leaving 12 bases between them. This CDR3 reads CASSSRERGNQPQHF. CDR3 bases: TGTGCCAGCAGCTCCCGCGAAAGAGGCAATCAGCCCCAGCATTTT.

This clonotype was detected a few times. The rearrangement uses TRBV29-1 and TRBJ2-2; TRBD2 matches at 14 bases. Germline lookup yields CDR1 SQVTM and CDR2 ANQGSEA. The trim removed 3 bases at V and 5 bases at J, leaving 8 bases unmatched. The length of the CDR3 is 17 residues. The CDR3 here is CSVDRGLAGAGTGELFF. The CDR3 coding sequence is TGCAGCGTTGATAGGGGACTAGCGGGAGCTGGGACCGGGGAGCTGTTTTTT.

The chain couples TRBV25-1 to TRBJ1-5, with TRBD1 matching over 10 bases. The CDR3 consists of 12 residues. Germline V CDR1 and CDR2: MGHDK, SYGVNS. V lost 4 bases to trimming and J lost 11 bases; unmatched junction nucleotides: 2. The DNA for the CDR3 is TGTGCCAGCAGTGGACAGGGGGCGACCCAGCATTTT. Amino acid sequence: CASSGQGATQHF.

This clonotype came up a few times. J is TRBJ2-7 and V is TRBV7-2; TRBD2 matches at 13 bases. Germline values: CDR1 SGHTA, CDR2 FQGNSA. The trim removed 3 bases at V and 5 bases at J, leaving 7 bases unmatched. The CDR3 length is 16 residues. Written as DNA, the CDR3 is TGTGCCAGCAGCTTTATCCGGACTAGCGGGAGAAACGAGCAGTACTTC. Translated: CASSFIRTSGRNEQYF.

This clonotype was seen more than once but under ten times. The J gene is TRBJ2-7, the V gene TRBV12-3 or TRBV12-4; 11 nucleotides align to TRBD2. J was trimmed by 6 bases and V by 7 bases; bases with no gene match: 8. The CDR3 sequence is 14 residues long. As DNA, the CDR3 is TGTGCCAGCACCTTAGCGGGAGGGCATCTCGAGCAGTACTTC. Protein product: CASTLAGGHLEQYF.

This clonotype was seen at least ten times. The rearrangement joins TRBV12-3 or TRBV12-4 to TRBJ2-6; D not certain. Between the trimmed V and J ends, which lost 3 bases and 0 bases, there was a span of 6 bases. CDR3 length: 15 amino acids. CDR3 in amino acids: CASSFPSSGANVLTF. DNA of the CDR3: TGTGCCAGCAGTTTTCCGAGCTCTGGGGCCAACGTCCTGACTTTC.